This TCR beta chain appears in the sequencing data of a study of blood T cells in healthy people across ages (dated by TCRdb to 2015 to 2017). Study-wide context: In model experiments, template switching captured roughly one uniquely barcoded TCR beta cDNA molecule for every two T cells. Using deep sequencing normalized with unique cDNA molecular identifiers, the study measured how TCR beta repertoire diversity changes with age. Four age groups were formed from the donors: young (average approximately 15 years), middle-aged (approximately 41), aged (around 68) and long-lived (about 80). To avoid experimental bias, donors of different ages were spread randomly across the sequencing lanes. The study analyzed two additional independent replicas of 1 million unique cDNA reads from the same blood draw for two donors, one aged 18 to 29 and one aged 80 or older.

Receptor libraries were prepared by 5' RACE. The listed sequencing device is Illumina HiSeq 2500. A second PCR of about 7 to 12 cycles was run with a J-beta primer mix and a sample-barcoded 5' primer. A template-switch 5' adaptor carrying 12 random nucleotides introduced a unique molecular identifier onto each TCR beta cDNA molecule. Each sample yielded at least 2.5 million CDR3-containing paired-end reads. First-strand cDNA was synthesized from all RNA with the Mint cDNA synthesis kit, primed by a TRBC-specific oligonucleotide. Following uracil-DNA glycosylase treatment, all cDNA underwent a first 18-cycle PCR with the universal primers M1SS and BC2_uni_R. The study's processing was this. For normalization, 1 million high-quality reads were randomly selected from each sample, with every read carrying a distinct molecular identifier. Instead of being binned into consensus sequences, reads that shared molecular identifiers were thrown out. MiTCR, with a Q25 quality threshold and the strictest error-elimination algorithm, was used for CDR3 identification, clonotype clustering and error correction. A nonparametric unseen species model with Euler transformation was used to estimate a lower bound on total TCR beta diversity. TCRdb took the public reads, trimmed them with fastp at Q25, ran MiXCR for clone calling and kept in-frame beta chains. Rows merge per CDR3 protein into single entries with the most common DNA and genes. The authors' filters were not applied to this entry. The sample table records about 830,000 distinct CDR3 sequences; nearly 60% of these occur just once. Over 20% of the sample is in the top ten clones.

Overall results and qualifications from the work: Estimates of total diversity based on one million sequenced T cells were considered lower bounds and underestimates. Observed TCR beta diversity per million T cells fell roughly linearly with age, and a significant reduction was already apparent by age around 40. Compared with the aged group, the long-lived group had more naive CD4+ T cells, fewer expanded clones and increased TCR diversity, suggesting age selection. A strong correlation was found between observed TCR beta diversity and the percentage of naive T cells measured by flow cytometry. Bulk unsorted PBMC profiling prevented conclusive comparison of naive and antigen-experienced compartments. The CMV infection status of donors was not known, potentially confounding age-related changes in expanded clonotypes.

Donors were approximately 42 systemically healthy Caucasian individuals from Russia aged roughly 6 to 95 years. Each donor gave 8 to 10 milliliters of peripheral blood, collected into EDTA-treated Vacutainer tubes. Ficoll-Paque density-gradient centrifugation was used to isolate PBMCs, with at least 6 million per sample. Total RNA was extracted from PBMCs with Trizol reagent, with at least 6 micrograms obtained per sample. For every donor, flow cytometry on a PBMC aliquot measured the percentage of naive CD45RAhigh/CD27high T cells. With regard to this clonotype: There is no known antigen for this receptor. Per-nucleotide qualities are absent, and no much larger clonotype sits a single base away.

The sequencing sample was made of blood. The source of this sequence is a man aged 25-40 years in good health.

The CDR3 reads as follows: CASSLGPGASKETQYF. The DNA reads TGTGCCAGCAGCTTAGGACCAGGGGCTAGCAAAGAGACCCAGTACTTC. Recombination joined TRBV7-8 with TRBJ2-5; tentative D gene TRBD1, with 6 bases matching. Trimming at the junction amounts to 1 base on V and 3 bases on J, and the germline ends lie 15 bases apart. CDR1 SGHVS and CDR2 FQNEAQ are derived from the germline V gene. The CDR3 covers 16 residues, taking in both the cysteine and the phenylalanine. Only the CDR3 DNA is retained, 48 bases long and in frame from the first base.